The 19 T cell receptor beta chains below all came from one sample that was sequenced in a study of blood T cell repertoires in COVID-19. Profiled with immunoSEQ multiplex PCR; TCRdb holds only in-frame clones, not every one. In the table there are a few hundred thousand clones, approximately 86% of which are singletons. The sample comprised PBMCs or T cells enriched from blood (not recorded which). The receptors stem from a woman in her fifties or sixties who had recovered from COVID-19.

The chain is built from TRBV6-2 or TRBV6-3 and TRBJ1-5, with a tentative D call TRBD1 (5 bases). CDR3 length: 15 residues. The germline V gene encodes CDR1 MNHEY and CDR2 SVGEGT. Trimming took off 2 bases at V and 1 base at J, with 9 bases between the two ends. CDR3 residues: CASSYRGGSNQPQHF. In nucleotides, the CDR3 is TGTGCCAGCAGTTACAGGGGTGGAAGCAATCAGCCCCAGCATTTT.

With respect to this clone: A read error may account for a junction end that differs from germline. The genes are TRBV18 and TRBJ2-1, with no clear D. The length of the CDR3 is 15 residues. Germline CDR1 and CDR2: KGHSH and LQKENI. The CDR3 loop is CASSPQQAGSNEQFF. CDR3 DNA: TGTGCCAGCTCCCCACAGCAGGCTGGCAGCAATGAGCAGTTCTTC. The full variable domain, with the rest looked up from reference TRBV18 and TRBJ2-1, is NAGVMQNPRHLVRRRGQEARLRCSPMKGHSHVYWYRQLPEEGLKFMVYLQKENIIDESGMPKERFSAEFPKEGPSILRIQQVVRGDSAAYFCASSPQQAGSNEQFFGPGTRLTVL.

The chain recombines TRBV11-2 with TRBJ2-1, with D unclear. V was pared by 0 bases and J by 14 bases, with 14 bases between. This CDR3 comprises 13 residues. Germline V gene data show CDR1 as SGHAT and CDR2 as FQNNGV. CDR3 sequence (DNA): TGTGCCAGCAGCTTAGATCTAAGCAACGGAGAGTTCTTC. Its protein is CASSLDLSNGEFF.

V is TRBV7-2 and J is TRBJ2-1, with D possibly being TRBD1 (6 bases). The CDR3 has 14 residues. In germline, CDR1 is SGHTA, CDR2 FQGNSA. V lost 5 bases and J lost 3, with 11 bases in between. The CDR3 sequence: CASSPRTDYNEQFF. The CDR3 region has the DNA TGTGCCAGCAGCCCGCGGACAGACTACAATGAGCAGTTCTTC.

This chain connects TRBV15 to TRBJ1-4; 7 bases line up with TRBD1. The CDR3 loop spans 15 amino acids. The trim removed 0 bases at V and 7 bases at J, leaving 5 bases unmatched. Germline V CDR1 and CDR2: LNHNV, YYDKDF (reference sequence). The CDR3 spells CATSRDRQGGEKLFF. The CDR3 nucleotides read TGTGCCACCAGCAGAGATCGACAGGGTGGTGAAAAACTGTTTTTT.

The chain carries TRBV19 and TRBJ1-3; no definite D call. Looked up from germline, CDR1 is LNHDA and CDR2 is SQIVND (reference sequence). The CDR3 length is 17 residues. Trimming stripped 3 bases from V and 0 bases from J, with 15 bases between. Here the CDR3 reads CASSMSGAGISGNTIYF. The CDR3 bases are TGTGCCAGTAGTATGAGTGGCGCGGGGATCTCTGGAAACACCATATATTTT.

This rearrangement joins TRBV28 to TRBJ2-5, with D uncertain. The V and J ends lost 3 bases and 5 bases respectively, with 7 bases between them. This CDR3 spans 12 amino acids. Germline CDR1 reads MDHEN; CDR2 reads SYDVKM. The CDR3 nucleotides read TGTGCCAGCAGTTTGACACGGGAGACCCAGTACTTC. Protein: CASSLTRETQYF. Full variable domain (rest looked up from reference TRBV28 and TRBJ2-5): DVKVTQSSRYLVKRTGEKVFLECVQDMDHENMFWYRQDPGLGLRLIYFSYDVKMKEKGDIPEGYSVSREKKERFSLILESASTNQTSMYLCASSLTRETQYFGPGTRLLVL.

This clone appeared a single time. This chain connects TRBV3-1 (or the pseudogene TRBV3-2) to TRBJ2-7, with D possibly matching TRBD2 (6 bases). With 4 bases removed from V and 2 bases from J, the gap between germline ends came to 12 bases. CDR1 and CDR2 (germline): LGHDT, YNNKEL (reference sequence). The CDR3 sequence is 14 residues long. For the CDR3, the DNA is TGTGCCAGCAGCCGCGGGACTGCGGCCTACGAGCAGTACTTC. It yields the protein CASSRGTAAYEQYF.

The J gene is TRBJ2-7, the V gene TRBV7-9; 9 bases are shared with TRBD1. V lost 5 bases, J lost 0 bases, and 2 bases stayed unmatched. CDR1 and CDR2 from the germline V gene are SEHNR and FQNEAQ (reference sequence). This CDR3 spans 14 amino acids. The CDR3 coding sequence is TGTGCCAGCAGCCGGGACAGGGCCTCCTACGAGCAGTACTTC. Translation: CASSRDRASYEQYF.

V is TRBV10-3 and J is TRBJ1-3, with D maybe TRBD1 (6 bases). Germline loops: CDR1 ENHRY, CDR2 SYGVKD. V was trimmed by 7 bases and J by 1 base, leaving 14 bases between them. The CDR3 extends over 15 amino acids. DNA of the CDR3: TGTGCCATCACCGTCGGGGGGGCTTCTGGAAACACCATATATTTT. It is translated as CAITVGGASGNTIYF.

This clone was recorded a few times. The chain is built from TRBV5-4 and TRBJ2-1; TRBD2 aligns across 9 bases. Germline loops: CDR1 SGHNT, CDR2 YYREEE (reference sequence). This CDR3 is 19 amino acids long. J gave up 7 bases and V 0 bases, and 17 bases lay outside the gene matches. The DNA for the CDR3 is TGTGCCAGCAGCTTGGGCCCGGGTCAGGCGGGGGGGCTTGAGAATGAGCAGTTCTTC. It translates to CASSLGPGQAGGLENEQFF. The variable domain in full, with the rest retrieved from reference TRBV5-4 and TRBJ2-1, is ETGVTQSPTHLIKTRGQQVTLRCSSQSGHNTVSWYQQALGQGPQFIFQYYREEENGRGNFPPRFSGLQFPNYSSELNVNALELDDSALYLCASSLGPGQAGGLENEQFFGPGTRLTVL.

This CDR3 is CASSVQGRNEQYV. CDR3 bases: TGTGCCAGCAGTGTACAGGGGAGAAACGAGCAGTACGTC. The V and J genes are TRBV2 and TRBJ2-7, with 7 bases that match TRBD1. The CDR3 covers 13 residues. J gave up 5 bases and V 4 bases, and 5 bases lay outside the gene matches. CDR1 and CDR2 from the germline V gene are SNHLY and FYNNEI.

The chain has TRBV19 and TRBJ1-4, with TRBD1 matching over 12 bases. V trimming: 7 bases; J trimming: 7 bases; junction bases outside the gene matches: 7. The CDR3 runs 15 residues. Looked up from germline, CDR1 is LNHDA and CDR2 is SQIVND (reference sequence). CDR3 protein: CASTSSGQGAEKLFF. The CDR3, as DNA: TGTGCCAGTACCTCCTCGGGACAGGGGGCTGAAAAACTGTTTTTT.

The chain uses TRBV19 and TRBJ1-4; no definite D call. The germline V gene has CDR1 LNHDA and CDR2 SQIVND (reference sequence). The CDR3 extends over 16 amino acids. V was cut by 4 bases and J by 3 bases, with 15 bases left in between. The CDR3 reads CASSTEGFRANEKLFF. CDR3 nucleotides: TGTGCCAGTAGTACCGAGGGATTTAGGGCTAATGAAAAACTGTTTTTT.

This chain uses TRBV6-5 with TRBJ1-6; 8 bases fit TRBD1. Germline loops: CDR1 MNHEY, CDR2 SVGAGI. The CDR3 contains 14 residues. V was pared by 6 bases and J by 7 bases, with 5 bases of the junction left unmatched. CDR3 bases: TGTGCCAGCAGGATCACAGGGGGAAATTCACCCCTCCACTTT. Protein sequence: CASRITGGNSPLHF.

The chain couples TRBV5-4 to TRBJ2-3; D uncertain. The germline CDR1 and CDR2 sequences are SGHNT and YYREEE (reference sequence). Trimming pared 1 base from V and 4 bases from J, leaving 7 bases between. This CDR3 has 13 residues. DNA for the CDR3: TGTGCCAGCAGCTTGCAGTTGGCAGATACGCAGTATTTT. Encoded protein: CASSLQLADTQYF.

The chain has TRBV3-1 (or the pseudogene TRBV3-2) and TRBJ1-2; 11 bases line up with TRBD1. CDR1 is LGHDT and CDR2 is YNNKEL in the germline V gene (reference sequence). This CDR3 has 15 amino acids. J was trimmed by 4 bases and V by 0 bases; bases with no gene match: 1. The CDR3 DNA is TGTGCCAGCAGCCAAGATGGGACAGGGGGCTATGGCTACACCTTC. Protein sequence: CASSQDGTGGYGYTF.

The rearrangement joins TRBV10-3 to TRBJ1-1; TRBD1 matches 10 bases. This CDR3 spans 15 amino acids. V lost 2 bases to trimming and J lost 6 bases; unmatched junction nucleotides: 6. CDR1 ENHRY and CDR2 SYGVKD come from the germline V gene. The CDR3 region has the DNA TGTGCCATCAGTGAGAGGGGGACAGGGGATTCTGAAGCTTTCTTT. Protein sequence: CAISERGTGDSEAFF.

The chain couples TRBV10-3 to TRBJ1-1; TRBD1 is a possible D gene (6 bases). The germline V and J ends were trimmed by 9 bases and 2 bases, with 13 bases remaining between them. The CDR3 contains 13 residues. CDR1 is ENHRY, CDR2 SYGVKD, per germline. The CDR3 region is CAMGDTGNTEAFF. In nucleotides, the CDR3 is TGTGCCATGGGGGACACGGGCAACACTGAAGCTTTCTTT.